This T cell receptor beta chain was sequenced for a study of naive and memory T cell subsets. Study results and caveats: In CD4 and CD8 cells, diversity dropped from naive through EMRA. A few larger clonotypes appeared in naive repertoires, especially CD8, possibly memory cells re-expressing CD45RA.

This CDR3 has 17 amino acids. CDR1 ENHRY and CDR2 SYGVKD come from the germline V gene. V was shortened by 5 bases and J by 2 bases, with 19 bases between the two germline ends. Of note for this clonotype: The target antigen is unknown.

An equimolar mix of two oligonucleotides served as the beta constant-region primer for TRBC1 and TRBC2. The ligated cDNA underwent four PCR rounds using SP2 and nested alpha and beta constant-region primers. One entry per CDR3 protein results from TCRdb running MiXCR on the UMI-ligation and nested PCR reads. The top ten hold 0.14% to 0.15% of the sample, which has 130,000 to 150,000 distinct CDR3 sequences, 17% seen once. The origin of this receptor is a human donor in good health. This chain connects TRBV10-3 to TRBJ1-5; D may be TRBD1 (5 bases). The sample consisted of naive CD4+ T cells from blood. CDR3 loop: CAISPRVGAGGNQPQHF. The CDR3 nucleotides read TGTGCCATCAGTCCCCGAGTCGGGGCGGGGGGCAATCAGCCCCAGCATTTT.